This TCR beta chain originates from a study of brain T cells in children with intractable seizures (dated by TCRdb to the early 2020s). A note on the overall study: Resected brain tissue from about 50 pediatric epilepsy surgery cases was initially screened for immune gene transcripts with a NanoString immunology panel. Among the approximately twelve selected surgery cases, pre-surgery blood was additionally sequenced for eight, leaving four cases with brain tissue only.

The CDR3 numbers 11 residues from cysteine through phenylalanine. This entry keeps only the CDR3 DNA: 33 bases, framed from base 1. What the time point label conveys for this sample: resected brain tissue, or blood drawn just prior to surgery. The surgery cases that showed the highest brain T cell transcript signatures were chosen for TCR beta chain sequencing of brain tissue, and of blood when it was available. Before surgery, patients had received at least one anti-epileptic drug. TCR-sequenced patients were children with drug-resistant epilepsy due to tuberous sclerosis complex, focal cortical dysplasia, Rasmussen encephalitis or hemimegalencephaly. Blood was drawn right before the epilepsy surgery. Bulk genomic DNA was isolated from unsorted brain tissue and whole blood using the Monarch genomic DNA purification kit. Concerning this clone itself: There is no known antigen for this receptor. Base quality data are lacking; no much larger clone is found one base away.

Broad study findings and their caveats: Viral specificity was inferred solely from CDR3 sequence similarity, and the HCMV serostatus of the patients was not known. Because pre- and post-surgery blood were sequenced to different depths, clones absent from the pre-surgery sample may reflect undersampling.

The immunoSEQ assay was applied to genomic DNA to generate the TCR beta chain sequences. The paper's processing steps were these. CDR3 sequences that did not begin with the conserved framework cysteine at position 104 were removed by hand. Clonality was calculated as one minus the normalized Shannon's Diversity Index, with values ranging from 0 (maximal diversity) to 1 (oligoclonal). To check whether a given CDR3 had different frequencies in two samples, for example brain versus blood, chi-squared comparison-of-proportions tests were used. Public clonotypes were found by searching immuneACCESS, and the VDJdb browser was used to assess similarity to known antiviral clonotypes. This immuneACCESS table, as held by TCRdb, lists in-frame sequences with V and J called but not all clones. Of the missing ones, under half trace to an unresolved V gene in checked studies; the others have no known cause. V and J calls and clone size are copied from that table; D and trimming were computed from the DNA. The sample yields 110,000 or so clones; under 95% were counted once. Around 4% of the sample comes from the top ten.

Sequences were derived from peripheral blood, sampled at surgery. This sequence uses TRBV21-1 and TRBJ1-2. TRBV21-1 is a recognized pseudogene. This sequence was found in a boy in the first two years of life with hemimegalencephaly and intractable seizures. In nucleotides, the sequence is TGTGCCAGCAGCCCCCGGTGGGGCTACACCTTC. Its protein is CASSPRWGYTF.